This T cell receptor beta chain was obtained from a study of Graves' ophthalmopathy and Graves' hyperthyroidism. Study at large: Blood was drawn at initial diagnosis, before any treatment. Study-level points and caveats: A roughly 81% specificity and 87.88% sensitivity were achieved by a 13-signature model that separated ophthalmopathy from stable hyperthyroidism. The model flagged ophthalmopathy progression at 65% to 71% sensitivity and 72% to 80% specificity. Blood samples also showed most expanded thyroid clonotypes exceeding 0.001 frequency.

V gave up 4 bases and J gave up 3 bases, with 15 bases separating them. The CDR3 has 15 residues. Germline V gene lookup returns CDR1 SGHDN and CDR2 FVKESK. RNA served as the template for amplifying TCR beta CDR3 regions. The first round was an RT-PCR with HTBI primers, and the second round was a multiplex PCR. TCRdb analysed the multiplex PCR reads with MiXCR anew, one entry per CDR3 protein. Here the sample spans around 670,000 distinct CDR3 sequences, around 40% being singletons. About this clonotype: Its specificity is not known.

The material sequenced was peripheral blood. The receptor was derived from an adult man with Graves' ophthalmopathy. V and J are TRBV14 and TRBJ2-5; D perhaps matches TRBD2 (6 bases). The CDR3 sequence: CASSLPGLTKETQYF. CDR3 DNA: TGTGCCAGCAGCCTCCCGGGACTTACGAAAGAGACCCAGTACTTC.